Only one count was recorded for the clone carrying this TCR beta chain. This record belongs to a study of shared clonotypes between healthy human individuals. This table comes from immunoSEQ multiplex PCR, and its TCRdb copy is limited to in-frame clones, with some not included. The sample holds roughly 500,000 clones, approximately 95% seen once. The germline V and J ends were trimmed by 5 bases and 3 bases, with 14 bases remaining between them. The CDR3 sequence is 14 residues long. Germline V gene lookup returns CDR1 SGHTA and CDR2 FQGNSA. This sequence originates from a woman aged 25-40 years in good health. The rearrangement links TRBV7-2 to TRBJ2-7; D tentatively fits TRBD1 or TRBD2 (5 bases each). Material: naive CD4+ T cells sorted from blood. The subset denotes: CD45RA+ positively selected. CDR3 amino acids: CASSPLGTDYEQYF. The CDR3 bases are TGTGCCAGCAGCCCCCTCGGGACGGACTACGAGCAGTACTTC.